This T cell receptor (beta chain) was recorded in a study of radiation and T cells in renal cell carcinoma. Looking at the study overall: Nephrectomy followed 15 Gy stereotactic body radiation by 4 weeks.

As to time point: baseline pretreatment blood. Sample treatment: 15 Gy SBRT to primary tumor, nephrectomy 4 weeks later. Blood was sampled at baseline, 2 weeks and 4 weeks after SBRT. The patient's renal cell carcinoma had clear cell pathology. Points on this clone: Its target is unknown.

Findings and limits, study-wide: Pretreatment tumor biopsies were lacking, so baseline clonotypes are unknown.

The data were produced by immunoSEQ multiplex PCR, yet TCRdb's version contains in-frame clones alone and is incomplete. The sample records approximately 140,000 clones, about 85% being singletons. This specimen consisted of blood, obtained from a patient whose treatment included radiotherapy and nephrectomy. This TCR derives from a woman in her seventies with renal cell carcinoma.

CDR3 coding DNA: TGTGCCAGCAGTCCTGCATACGAGCAGTACTTC. Residues: CASSPAYEQYF. The genes are TRBV2 and TRBJ2-7; no firm D call. Trimming removed 5 bases from V and 4 bases from J, with 6 bases in between. CDR1 is SNHLY, CDR2 FYNNEI, per germline. The CDR3 is 11 residues long.